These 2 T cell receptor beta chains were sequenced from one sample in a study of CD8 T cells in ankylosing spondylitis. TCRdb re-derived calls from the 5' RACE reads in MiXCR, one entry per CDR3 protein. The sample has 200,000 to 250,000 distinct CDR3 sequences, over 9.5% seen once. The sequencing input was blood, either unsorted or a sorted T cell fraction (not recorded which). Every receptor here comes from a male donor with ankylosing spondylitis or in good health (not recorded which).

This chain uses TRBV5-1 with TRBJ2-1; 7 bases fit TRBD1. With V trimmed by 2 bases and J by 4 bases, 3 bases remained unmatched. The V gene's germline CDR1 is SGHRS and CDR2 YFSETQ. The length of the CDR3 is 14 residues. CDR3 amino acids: CASSFGTEYNEQFF. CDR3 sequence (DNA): TGCGCCAGCAGCTTCGGGACAGAATACAATGAGCAGTTCTTC.

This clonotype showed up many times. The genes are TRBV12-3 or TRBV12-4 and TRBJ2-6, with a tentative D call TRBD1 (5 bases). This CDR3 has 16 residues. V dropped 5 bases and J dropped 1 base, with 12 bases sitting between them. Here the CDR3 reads CASSKIRVSGANVLTF. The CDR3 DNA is TGTGCCAGCAGTAAGATCAGGGTGTCTGGGGCCAACGTCCTGACTTTC.